Included here is one T cell receptor beta chain sequence, with context. Its matching antigen is unknown. Primers for the PCR totalled 60 Vbeta and 13 Jbeta. The method was immunoSEQ multiplex PCR; TCRdb's version includes in-frame clones alone and lacks a portion of them. The sample records about 120,000 clones, about 79% being singletons. These data come from a study of cytomegalovirus exposure and HLA in healthy donors. Study as a whole: Prior work identified around 100 million unique TCR beta sequences in 150 million to 200 million T cells. General study results and limits: With further analysis later on, most CMV-associated TCR beta chains appeared HLA-restricted. Later analysis identified a missense DCLRE1C variant that was linked to TCR beta V- and J-gene trimming. Clonal expansion was found to be greater in HLA-associated TCR beta chains than in equally common others in a later analysis.

This TCR was sampled from a man between 25 and 39 years old in good health and CMV-seropositive. Sequencing input: PBMCs.

CDR3 sequence (DNA): TGCAGCGTTGCAGGGGGCGAGGGGACAGATACGCAGTATTTT. It is translated as CSVAGGEGTDTQYF. V is TRBV29-1 and J is TRBJ2-3; 8 nucleotides line up with TRBD1. The V gene's germline CDR1 is SQVTM and CDR2 ANQGSEA. This CDR3 spans 14 amino acids. The trim removed 4 bases at V and 3 bases at J, leaving 6 bases unmatched.